This T cell receptor beta chain was observed in a study of cytomegalovirus exposure and HLA in healthy donors. About the study: Early released data comprised 80 million to 100 million unique TCRs from HLA-typed donors.

PCR primers comprised 60 Vbeta and 13 Jbeta primers. TCRdb keeps only in-frame clones here, not all; method: immunoSEQ multiplex PCR. The sample yields some 100,000 clones, 75% to 80% seen once. CDR3 length equals 12 residues. V was pared by 2 bases and J by 7 bases, with 8 bases between. The germline gives CDR1 MNHNY, CDR2 SVGAGI (reference sequence). As concerns this clone: What it binds is not known.

Study-wide findings and caveats: The likely origin of a cluster of highly shared sequence variants was a sequencing artifact. An analysis was carried out at a later point. It showed that HLA-associated TCR beta chains were more clonally expanded than equally common non-associated chains. TCR beta chain V- and J-gene trimming was linked, in a later analysis, to a missense variant in DCLRE1C.

Sequenced input: PBMCs. The J gene is TRBJ1-1, the V gene TRBV6-6; no firm D call. This clonotype was sampled from a woman aged 40 to 49 in good health and CMV-seropositive. CDR3 DNA: TGTGCCAGCAGTTACGAGCGGCGTGAAGCTTTCTTT. It yields the protein CASSYERREAFF.